The 9 T cell receptor beta chains presented below share a single source sample, sequenced in a study of blood T cell repertoires in COVID-19. Clones were read by immunoSEQ multiplex PCR, and TCRdb kept only the in-frame ones, dropping some. The sample holds approximately 350,000 clones, about 86% seen once. Sequencing used peripheral blood. These receptors were obtained from a woman aged 55-69 years with COVID-19, enrolled during active disease.

This chain joins TRBV19 and TRBJ1-1; 10 nucleotides align to TRBD1. V was pared by 5 bases and J by 3 bases, with 9 bases of the junction left unmatched. Germline-derived CDR1 and CDR2 are LNHDA and SQIVND (reference sequence). The CDR3 length is 16 residues. CDR3 DNA: TGTGCCAGTAGTGCTGGGACAGGGGAAGCCGACACTGAAGCTTTCTTT. As protein: CASSAGTGEADTEAFF.

Only a few counts were recorded for this clone. V and J are TRBV3-1 (or the pseudogene TRBV3-2) and TRBJ1-3; possibly TRBD1 for D (6 bases). Per the germline V gene, CDR1 is LGHDT and CDR2 is YNNKEL (reference sequence). This CDR3 spans 14 amino acids. V lost 6 bases, J lost 4 bases, and 13 bases lay in between. CDR3 nucleotide sequence: TGTGCCAGCAGACTACAGGGTCGGGGAAACACCATATATTTT. This translates into CASRLQGRGNTIYF.

The chain is built from TRBV5-1 and TRBJ1-3; no definite D call. CDR3 length: 17 residues. Germline CDR1 SGHRS, CDR2 YFSETQ. V was trimmed by 1 base and J by 0 bases, leaving 14 bases between them. CDR3 amino acids: CASSLSGQTHSGNTIYF. In DNA form, the CDR3 reads TGCGCCAGCAGCTTGAGCGGGCAGACCCACTCTGGAAACACCATATATTTT.

The CDR3 DNA reads as TGTGCCAGCAGCTCTCGCGGACAGGGGAATTCACCCCTCCACTTT. This sequence encodes CASSSRGQGNSPLHF. V usage is TRBV5-4 and J usage is TRBJ1-6; 9 bases agree with TRBD1. The germline CDR1 and CDR2 sequences are SGHNT and YYREEE (reference sequence). Trimming took 3 bases from V and 7 from J; bases not matched to a gene: 5. The CDR3 runs 15 residues.

The rearrangement joins TRBV6-2 or TRBV6-3 to TRBJ2-7; 10 nucleotides line up with TRBD2. This CDR3 contains 16 residues. With V trimmed by 2 bases and J by 1 base, 5 bases remained unmatched. Germline values: CDR1 MNHEY, CDR2 SVGEGT. Written as DNA, the CDR3 is TGTGCCAGCAGTTACCCTGGGACTAGCGAGTCCTACGAGCAGTACTTC. It is translated as CASSYPGTSESYEQYF.

The V and J genes are TRBV5-1 and TRBJ1-1, with a tentative D call TRBD1 (6 bases). The germline V and J ends were trimmed by 3 bases and 4 bases, with 13 bases remaining between them. CDR3 size: 14 residues. Germline CDR1 is SGHRS and CDR2 is YFSETQ. CDR3 sequence (DNA): TGCGCCAGCAGCTCGGCGGGGGCCGGCACTGAAGCTTTCTTT. It specifies CASSSAGAGTEAFF. The full variable domain, in which reference TRBV5-1 and TRBJ1-1 provide the parts outside the CDR3, is KAGVTQTPRYLIKTRGQQVTLSCSPISGHRSVSWYQQTPGQGLQFLFEYFSETQRNKGNFPGRFSGRQFSNSRSEMNVSTLELGDSALYLCASSSAGAGTEAFFGQGTRLTVV.

V usage is TRBV19 and J usage is TRBJ2-3; 10 nucleotides align to TRBD2. Per germline, CDR1 LNHDA and CDR2 SQIVND (reference sequence). J gave up 4 bases and V 7 bases, and 5 bases lay outside the gene matches. The CDR3 consists of 14 residues. Here the CDR3 DNA reads TGTGCCAGTAAGCAGCGGGGGGGTGCAGATACGCAGTATTTT. Its translation: CASKQRGGADTQYF.

V and J are TRBV18 and TRBJ2-2, with 9 bases aligning to TRBD1. The CDR3 spans 15 residues. V shed 2 bases and J 6 bases; nucleotides not matched to a gene: 4. CDR1 is KGHSH, CDR2 LQKENI, per germline. CDR3 residues: CASSPSGQGPGELFF. CDR3 DNA sequence: TGTGCCAGCTCACCATCGGGACAGGGACCCGGGGAGCTGTTTTTT.

This clone was counted only a few times. J is TRBJ1-4 and V is TRBV25-1, with 9 bases lining up with TRBD1. The V gene end was trimmed by 3 bases and the J gene end by 8 bases; junction bases not matched to a gene: 7. The CDR3 is made up of 15 amino acids. Germline V gene lookup returns CDR1 MGHDK and CDR2 SYGVNS. CDR3 bases: TGTGCCAGCAGTGACCTGGGACAGGGAGGGGAAAAACTGTTTTTT. This codes for CASSDLGQGGEKLFF. Complete variable domain (other parts from reference TRBV25-1 and TRBJ1-4): EADIYQTPRYLVIGTGKKITLECSQTMGHDKMYWYQQDPGMELHLIHYSYGVNSTEKGDLSSESTVSRIRTEHFPLTLESARPSHTSQYLCASSDLGQGGEKLFFGSGTQLSVL.